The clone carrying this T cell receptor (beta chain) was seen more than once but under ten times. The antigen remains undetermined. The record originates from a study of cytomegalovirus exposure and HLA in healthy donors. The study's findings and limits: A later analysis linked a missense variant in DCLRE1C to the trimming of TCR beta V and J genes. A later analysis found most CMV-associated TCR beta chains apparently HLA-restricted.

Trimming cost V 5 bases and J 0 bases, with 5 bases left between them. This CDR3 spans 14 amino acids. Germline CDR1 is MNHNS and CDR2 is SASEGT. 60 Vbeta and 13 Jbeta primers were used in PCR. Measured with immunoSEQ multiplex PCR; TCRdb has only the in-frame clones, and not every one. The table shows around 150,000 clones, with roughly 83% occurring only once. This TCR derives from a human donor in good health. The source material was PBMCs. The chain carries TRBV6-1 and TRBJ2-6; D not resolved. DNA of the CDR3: TGTGCCAGCAGTATCAGCTCTGGGGCCAACGTCCTGACTTTC. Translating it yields CASSISSGANVLTF.